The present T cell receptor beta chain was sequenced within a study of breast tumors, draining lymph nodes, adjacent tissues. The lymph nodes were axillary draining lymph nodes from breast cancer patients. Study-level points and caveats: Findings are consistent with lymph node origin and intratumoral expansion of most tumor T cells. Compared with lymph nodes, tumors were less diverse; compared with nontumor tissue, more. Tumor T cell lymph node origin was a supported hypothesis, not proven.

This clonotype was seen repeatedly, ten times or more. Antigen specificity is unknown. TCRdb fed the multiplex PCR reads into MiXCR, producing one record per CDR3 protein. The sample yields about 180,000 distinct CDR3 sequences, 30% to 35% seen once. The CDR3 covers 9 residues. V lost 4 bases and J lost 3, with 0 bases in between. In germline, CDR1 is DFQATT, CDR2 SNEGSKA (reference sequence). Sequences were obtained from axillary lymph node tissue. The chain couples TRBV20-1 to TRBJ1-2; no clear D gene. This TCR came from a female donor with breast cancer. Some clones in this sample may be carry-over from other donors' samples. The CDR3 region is CSANYGYTF. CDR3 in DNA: TGCAGTGCTAACTATGGCTACACCTTC.